This T cell receptor beta chain comes out of a study of Ad26.COV2.S vaccination and SARS-CoV-2 variants. Study conclusions and caveats: It was reported that spike-specific CD8+ and CD4+ T cell responses were substantially broad after vaccination. Compared with placebo recipients, vaccine recipients had higher spike-specific TCR breadth.

Assay used: immunoSEQ multiplex PCR; TCRdb lists only in-frame clones, some missing. The sample contains about 350,000 clones, about 86% of which appear only once. The CDR3 covers 17 residues. V shed 7 bases and J 0 bases; nucleotides not matched to a gene: 7. Germline values: CDR1 MDHEN, CDR2 SYDVKM. About this clone itself: The antigen remains undetermined.

As for treatment: some 19 received Ad26.COV2.S at low or high dose, single or two shots; about five received placebo; per-sample allocation not given. The samples were gathered on day 63 after the first injection of vaccine or placebo. This TCR came from a person aged 18-65 years who received the Ad26.COV2.S COVID-19 vaccine or a placebo. Sequencing was performed on peripheral blood, taken in a trial of Ad26.COV2.S vaccine versus placebo. V usage is TRBV28 and J usage is TRBJ2-6; TRBD2 matches at 9 bases. CDR3 bases: TGTGCCAGCAAGACTAGCGGTATTCACTCTGGGGCCAACGTCCTGACTTTC. It specifies CASKTSGIHSGANVLTF.